What follows is one T cell receptor beta chain and its context. The data belong to a study of T-cell reconstitution after alpha-beta-depleted transplantation in children. Unique molecular identifiers featured in how the TCRbeta library was prepared. TCRdb reprocessed the PCR reads with MiXCR, giving one entry per CDR3 protein. The table shows under 300,000 distinct CDR3 sequences, with under 14% occurring only once. V lost 2 bases, J lost 3 bases, and 17 bases lay in between. The CDR3 contains 17 residues. Source: peripheral blood, taken 180 days after TCRalphabeta/CD19-depleted stem cell transplant. The TCR originated in a male patient between 2 and 10 years old who had a stem cell transplant for chronic granulomatous disease, so the T cells may come from the graft donor. The gene calls are TRBV23-1 and TRBJ2-1; D not certain. TRBV23-1 is an ORF, and what it does is uncertain. CDR3 loop: CASSQATATPNYNEQFF. The CDR3 DNA follows: TGCGCCAGCAGTCAAGCAACCGCGACGCCGAACTACAATGAGCAGTTCTTC.